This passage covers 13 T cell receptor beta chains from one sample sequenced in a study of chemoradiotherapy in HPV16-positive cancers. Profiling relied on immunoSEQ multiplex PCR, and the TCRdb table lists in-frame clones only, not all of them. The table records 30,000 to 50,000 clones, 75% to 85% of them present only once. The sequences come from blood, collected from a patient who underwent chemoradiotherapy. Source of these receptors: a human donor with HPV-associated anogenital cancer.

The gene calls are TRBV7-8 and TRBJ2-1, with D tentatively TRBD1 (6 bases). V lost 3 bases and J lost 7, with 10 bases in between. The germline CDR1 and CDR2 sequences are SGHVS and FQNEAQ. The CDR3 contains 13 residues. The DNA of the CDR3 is TGTGCCAGCAGCTTTGACCAGGGGAATGAGCAGTTCTTC. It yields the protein CASSFDQGNEQFF.

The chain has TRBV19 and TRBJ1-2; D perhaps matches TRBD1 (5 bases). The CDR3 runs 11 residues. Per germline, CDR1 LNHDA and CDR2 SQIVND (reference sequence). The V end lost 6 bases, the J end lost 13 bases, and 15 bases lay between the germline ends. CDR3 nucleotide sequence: TGTGCCAGTAGGGATGGACAATCATTCACCTTC. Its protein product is CASRDGQSFTF.

The CDR3 reads CASSLQGYGTDTQYF. The CDR3 DNA reads as TGCGCCAGCAGTCTACAGGGTTACGGCACAGATACGCAGTATTTT. This chain joins TRBV5-1 and TRBJ2-3, with a tentative D call TRBD1 (6 bases). Deletions cut 5 bases from V and 1 base from J, with 14 bases between. This CDR3 contains 15 residues. Germline CDR1 SGHRS, CDR2 YFSETQ.

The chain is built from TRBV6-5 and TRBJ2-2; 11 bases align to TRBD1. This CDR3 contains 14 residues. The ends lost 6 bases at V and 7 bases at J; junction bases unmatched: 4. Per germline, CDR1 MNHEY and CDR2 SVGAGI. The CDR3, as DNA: TGTGCCAGCAGGGACAGGGGGCTCGGCGGGGAGCTGTTTTTT. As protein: CASRDRGLGGELFF.

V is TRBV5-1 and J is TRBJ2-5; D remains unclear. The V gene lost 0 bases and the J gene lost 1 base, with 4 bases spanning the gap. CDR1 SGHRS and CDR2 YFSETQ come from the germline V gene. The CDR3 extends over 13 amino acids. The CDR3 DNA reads TGCGCCAGCAGCTTGGTGGGCCAAGAGACCCAGTACTTC. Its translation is CASSLVGQETQYF.

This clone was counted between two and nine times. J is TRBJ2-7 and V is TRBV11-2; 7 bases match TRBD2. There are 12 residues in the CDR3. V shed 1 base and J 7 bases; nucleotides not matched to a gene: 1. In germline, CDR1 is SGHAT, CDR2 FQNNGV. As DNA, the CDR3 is TGTGCCAGCAGCTTAGGGCGGGGGGAGCAGTACTTC. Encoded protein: CASSLGRGEQYF.

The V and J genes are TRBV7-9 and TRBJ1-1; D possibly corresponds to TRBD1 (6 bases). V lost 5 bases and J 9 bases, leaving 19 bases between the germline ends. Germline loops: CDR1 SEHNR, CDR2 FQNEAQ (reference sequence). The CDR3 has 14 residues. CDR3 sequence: CASSRAAGTTKAFF. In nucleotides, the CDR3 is TGTGCCAGCAGCCGAGCCGCCGGGACAACGAAAGCTTTCTTT.

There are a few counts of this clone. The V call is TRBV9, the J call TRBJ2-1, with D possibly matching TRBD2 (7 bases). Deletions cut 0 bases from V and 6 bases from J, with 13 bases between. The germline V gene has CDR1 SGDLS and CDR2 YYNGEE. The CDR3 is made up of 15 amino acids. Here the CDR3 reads CASSVGGGLGNEQFF. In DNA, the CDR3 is TGTGCCAGCAGCGTAGGGGGGGGCCTGGGCAATGAGCAGTTCTTC.

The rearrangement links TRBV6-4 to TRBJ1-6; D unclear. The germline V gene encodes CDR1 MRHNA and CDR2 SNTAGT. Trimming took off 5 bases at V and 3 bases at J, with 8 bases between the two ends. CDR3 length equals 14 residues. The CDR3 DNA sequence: TGTGCCAGCAGTCCGACCTACTATAATTCACCCCTCCACTTT. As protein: CASSPTYYNSPLHF.

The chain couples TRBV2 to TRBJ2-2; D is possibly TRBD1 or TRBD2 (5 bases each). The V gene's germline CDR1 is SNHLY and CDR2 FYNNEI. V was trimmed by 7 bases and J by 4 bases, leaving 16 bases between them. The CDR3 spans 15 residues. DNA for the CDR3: TGTGCCAGCATCCCCGGGACCGTCCGCACCGGGGAGCTGTTTTTT. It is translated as CASIPGTVRTGELFF.

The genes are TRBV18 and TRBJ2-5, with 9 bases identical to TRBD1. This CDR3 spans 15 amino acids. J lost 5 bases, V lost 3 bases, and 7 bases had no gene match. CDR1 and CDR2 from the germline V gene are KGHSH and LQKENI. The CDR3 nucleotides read TGTGCCAGCTCACCTCCCGGGACAGGGTTGGAGACCCAGTACTTC. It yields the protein CASSPPGTGLETQYF. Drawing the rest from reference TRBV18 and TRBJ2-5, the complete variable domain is NAGVMQNPRHLVRRRGQEARLRCSPMKGHSHVYWYRQLPEEGLKFMVYLQKENIIDESGMPKERFSAEFPKEGPSILRIQQVVRGDSAAYFCASSPPGTGLETQYFGPGTRLLVL.

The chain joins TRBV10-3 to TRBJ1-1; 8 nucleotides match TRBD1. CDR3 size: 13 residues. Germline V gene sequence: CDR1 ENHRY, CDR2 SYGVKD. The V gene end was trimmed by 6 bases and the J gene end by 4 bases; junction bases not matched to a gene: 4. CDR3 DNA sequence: TGTGCCATCAGCCTGGACAGGGCCACTGAAGCTTTCTTT. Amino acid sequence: CAISLDRATEAFF.

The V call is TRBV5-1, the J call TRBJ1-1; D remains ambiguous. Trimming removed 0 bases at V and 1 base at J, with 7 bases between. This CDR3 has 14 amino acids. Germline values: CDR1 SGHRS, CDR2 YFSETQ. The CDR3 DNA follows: TGCGCCAGCAGCTTGGCACCAGAGAACACTGAAGCTTTCTTT. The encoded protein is CASSLAPENTEAFF.